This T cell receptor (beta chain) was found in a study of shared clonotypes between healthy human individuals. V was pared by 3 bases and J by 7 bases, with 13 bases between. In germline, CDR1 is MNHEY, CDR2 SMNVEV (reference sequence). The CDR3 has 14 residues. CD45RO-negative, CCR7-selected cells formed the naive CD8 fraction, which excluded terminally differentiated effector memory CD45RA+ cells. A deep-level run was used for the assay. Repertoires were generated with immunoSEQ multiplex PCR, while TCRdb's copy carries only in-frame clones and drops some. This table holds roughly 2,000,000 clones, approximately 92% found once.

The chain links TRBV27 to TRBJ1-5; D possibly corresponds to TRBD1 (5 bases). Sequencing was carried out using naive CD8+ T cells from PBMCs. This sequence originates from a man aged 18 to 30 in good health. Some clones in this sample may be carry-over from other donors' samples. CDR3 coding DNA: TGTGCCAGCAGTTTTAAAGGGGCGGGGCAGCCCCAGCATTTT. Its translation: CASSFKGAGQPQHF.